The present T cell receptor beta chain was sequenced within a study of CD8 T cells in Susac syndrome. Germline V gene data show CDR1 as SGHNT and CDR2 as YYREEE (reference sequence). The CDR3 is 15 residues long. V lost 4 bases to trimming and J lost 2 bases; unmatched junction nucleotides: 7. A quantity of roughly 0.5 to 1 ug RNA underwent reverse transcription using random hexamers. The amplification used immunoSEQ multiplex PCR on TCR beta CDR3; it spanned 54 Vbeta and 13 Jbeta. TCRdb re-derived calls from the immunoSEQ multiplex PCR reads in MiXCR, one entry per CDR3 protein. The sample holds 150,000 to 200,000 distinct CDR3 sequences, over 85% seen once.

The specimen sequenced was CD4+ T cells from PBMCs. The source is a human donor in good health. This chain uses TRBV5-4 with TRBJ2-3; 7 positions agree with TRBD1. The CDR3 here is CASSGNRGYTDTQYF. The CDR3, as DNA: TGTGCCAGCAGCGGGAACAGGGGTTACACAGATACGCAGTATTTT.